The 16 T cell receptor beta chains presented below share a single source sample, sequenced in a study of blood T cell repertoires in COVID-19. This table comes from immunoSEQ multiplex PCR, and its TCRdb copy is limited to in-frame clones, with some not included. The table has about 70,000 clones, approximately 77% seen once. The sample was peripheral blood. All receptors derive from a woman in her 70s with acute or convalescent COVID-19.

The rearrangement joins TRBV11-2 to TRBJ1-6; D is unresolved. The CDR3 sequence is 13 residues long. Germline V gene sequence: CDR1 SGHAT, CDR2 FQNNGV. V lost 5 bases, J lost 10 bases, and 12 bases lay in between. CDR3 region: CASSPGWRSPLHF. The CDR3 nucleotides are TGTGCCAGCAGCCCCGGGTGGAGATCACCCCTCCACTTT.

The rearrangement links TRBV2 to TRBJ1-4; D not certain. The CDR3 totals 13 residues. V dropped 8 bases and J dropped 14 bases, with 21 bases sitting between them. Germline CDR1 and CDR2: SNHLY and FYNNEI. This chain's CDR3 is CASRILDGRRLFF. CDR3 nucleotides: TGTGCCAGCCGCATCCTTGACGGCCGGCGGCTGTTTTTT.

The rearrangement links TRBV4-1 to TRBJ1-2; 7 positions match TRBD1. The length of the CDR3 is 14 residues. Germline assignment: CDR1 MGHRA and CDR2 YSYEKL. V dropped 4 bases and J dropped 2; count of bases not matched to a gene: 4. The DNA for the CDR3 is TGCGCCAGCAGCCCGGGGACAGAAAACTATGGCTACACCTTC. The encoded protein is CASSPGTENYGYTF.

V usage is TRBV19 and J usage is TRBJ2-2, with D hard to call. Trimming stripped 1 base from V and 7 bases from J, with 10 bases between. This CDR3 region has 14 residues. Germline V gene sequence: CDR1 LNHDA, CDR2 SQIVND (reference sequence). CDR3 region: CASSIVERVGELFF. For the CDR3, the DNA is TGTGCCAGTAGTATAGTTGAGAGAGTCGGGGAGCTGTTTTTT.

There are a few counts of this clone. The V and J genes are TRBV9 and TRBJ2-2; a possible D gene is TRBD2 (6 bases). CDR1 is SGDLS and CDR2 is YYNGEE in the germline V gene. The CDR3 covers 16 residues. The germline V and J ends were trimmed by 0 bases and 6 bases, with 15 bases remaining between them. DNA of the CDR3: TGTGCCAGCAGCGTAGAAGAGTATAGCGGTGCCGGGGAGCTGTTTTTT. Its translation is CASSVEEYSGAGELFF.

The chain carries TRBV20-1 and TRBJ2-7; D uncertain. CDR1 is DFQATT, CDR2 SNEGSKA, per germline (reference sequence). The V end was cut by 7 bases, the J end by 3 bases, with 10 bases between. There are 11 residues in the CDR3. The CDR3 DNA sequence: TGCAGTGTTGGCCCCCACTACGAGCAGTACTTC. This translates into CSVGPHYEQYF.

This chain joins TRBV7-6 and TRBJ2-4; 7 bases agree with TRBD1. The V gene's germline CDR1 is SGHVS and CDR2 FNYEAQ. V dropped 0 bases and J dropped 8; count of bases not matched to a gene: 7. CDR3 length equals 15 residues. The CDR3: CASSLAGQGVDIQYF. CDR3 nucleotide sequence: TGTGCCAGCAGCTTAGCGGGTCAGGGGGTGGACATTCAGTACTTC.

The CDR3 coding sequence is TGTGCCAGCAGCTCAACAGGGAAGCCCCAGCATTTT. Its protein is CASSSTGKPQHF. The chain combines TRBV5-8 with TRBJ1-5; D might be TRBD1 (6 bases). CDR3 size: 12 residues. Trimming removed 3 bases from V and 8 bases from J, with 9 bases in between. Germline V gene lookup returns CDR1 SGHTS and CDR2 YDEGEE.

The chain has TRBV5-1 and TRBJ1-1; D gene ambiguous. V dropped 0 bases and J dropped 7 bases, with 10 bases sitting between them. The CDR3 extends over 13 amino acids. Germline CDR1 and CDR2: SGHRS and YFSETQ. The CDR3 DNA sequence: TGCGCCAGCAGCTTGGCGGCAGGTTATGAAGCTTTCTTT. Amino acids: CASSLAAGYEAFF.

V gene TRBV7-9 combines with J gene TRBJ1-1, with 9 bases aligning to TRBD1. Germline V lookup: CDR1 SEHNR, CDR2 FQNEAQ (reference sequence). This CDR3 has 13 amino acids. V lost 5 bases, J lost 11 bases, and 9 bases stayed unmatched. This CDR3 reads CASSAPGTGIAFF. The CDR3 DNA reads as TGTGCCAGCAGCGCCCCCGGGACAGGGATTGCTTTCTTT.

The gene calls are TRBV27 and TRBJ2-5, with TRBD2 matching over 7 bases. CDR1 and CDR2 from the germline V gene are MNHEY and SMNVEV (reference sequence). J was trimmed by 1 base and V by 4 bases; bases with no gene match: 3. This CDR3 contains 14 residues. The CDR3 DNA reads as TGTGCCAGCAGTTGGGGGGGTCTCCAAGAGACCCAGTACTTC. It yields the protein CASSWGGLQETQYF.

This clone came up once. The chain uses TRBV2 and TRBJ2-5, with D perhaps TRBD2 (6 bases). The CDR3 length is 16 residues. The V and J ends lost 7 bases and 3 bases respectively, with 21 bases between them. Germline V gene sequence: CDR1 SNHLY, CDR2 FYNNEI. The chain's CDR3 is CASTRDFLGSEETQYF. The CDR3 DNA follows: TGTGCCAGCACCCGGGACTTCCTCGGGTCGGAAGAGACCCAGTACTTC.

This rearrangement joins TRBV11-3 to TRBJ2-7; 9 nucleotides align to TRBD1. The J segment lost 0 bases and the V segment lost 3 bases, leaving 3 bases of the junction unmatched. In germline, CDR1 is SGHNT, CDR2 YENEEA. CDR3 length: 15 residues. CDR3 amino acids: CASSLGQGNSYEQYF. The CDR3 nucleotides are TGTGCCAGCAGCTTGGGACAGGGAAACTCCTACGAGCAGTACTTC.

The chain has TRBV3-1 (or the pseudogene TRBV3-2) and TRBJ2-5; 9 bases map to TRBD1. The CDR3 spans 14 residues. V gave up 5 bases and J gave up 1 base; unmatched junction bases: 2. Germline V gives CDR1 LGHDT, CDR2 YNNKEL (reference sequence). The CDR3 loop reads CASSNRGLQETQYF. The CDR3 DNA reads as TGTGCCAGCAGCAACAGGGGGCTCCAAGAGACCCAGTACTTC.

This clone has a handful of counts. The chain uses TRBV6-2 or TRBV6-3 and TRBJ1-2, with D perhaps TRBD1 (6 bases). This CDR3 region has 14 residues. Germline V gives CDR1 MNHEY, CDR2 SVGEGT. V was cut by 3 bases and J by 2 bases, with 10 bases left in between. CDR3 amino acids: CASSYGTQNYGYTF. The DNA of the CDR3 is TGTGCCAGCAGTTATGGGACACAAAACTATGGCTACACCTTC.

V and J are TRBV2 and TRBJ2-1; TRBD1 matches 7 bases. V was pared by 4 bases and J by 0 bases, with 3 bases of the junction left unmatched. Germline values: CDR1 SNHLY, CDR2 FYNNEI. The CDR3 runs 15 residues. CDR3 DNA: TGTGCCAGCAGTGCGGACAGGAGCTCCTACAATGAGCAGTTCTTC. Translation gives CASSADRSSYNEQFF.